This is a list of T cell receptor beta chains from one sample in a study of blood T cell repertoires in COVID-19. TCRdb's copy holds only in-frame clones and misses some; the assay was immunoSEQ multiplex PCR. This table has approximately 230,000 clones, 65% to 80% appearing once. Sequencing used peripheral blood. These receptors were collected from a woman aged 35 to 49 with active or convalescent COVID-19. Each CDR3 is given with its conserved first and last residue. A D gene is named only where the DNA matches it firmly. Clone size is stated in some rows and not others, as once, few, many or a class when expanded.

j_call	v_call	d_call	clone_size	cdr3_nt	cdr3_aa
TRBJ1-1	TRBV5-1	-	-	TGCGCCAGCAGCCCTGGCGGGGAAGGGAACACTGAAGCTTTCTTT	CASSPGGEGNTEAFF
TRBJ2-2	TRBV9	-	few	TGTGCCAGCAGCGTAGATGGTAGCACCGGGGAGCTGTTTTTT	CASSVDGSTGELFF
TRBJ1-5	TRBV3-1/TRBV3-2	-	-	TGTGCCAGCAGCCAAGATCCCGATCAGCCCCAGCATTTT	CASSQDPDQPQHF
TRBJ1-3	TRBV5-6	-	once	TGTGCCAGCAGCTTAATTGGGGAGAGAAACACCATATATTTT	CASSLIGERNTIYF
TRBJ1-1	TRBV25-1	-	once	TGTGCCAGCAGTGAATCCTTAGCCGTAGACACTGAAGCTTTCTTT	CASSESLAVDTEAFF
TRBJ2-3	TRBV9	-	-	TGTGCCAGCAGCGTAGGGGGTAGCGCCACCGATACGCAGTATTTT	CASSVGGSATDTQYF
TRBJ1-5	TRBV2	TRBD1	few	TGTGCCAGCAGTTTAAACAGGGGGAGCAATCAGCCCCAGCATTTT	CASSLNRGSNQPQHF
TRBJ2-3	TRBV6-1	TRBD1	-	TGTGCCAGCAGTGAAAATCGACAGGGAACGCAGTATTTT	CASSENRQGTQYF
TRBJ2-5	TRBV6-1	-	few	TGTGCCAGCAGTGAACGGGGAGTAGAGACCCAGTACTTC	CASSERGVETQYF
TRBJ1-4	TRBV25-1	-	-	TGTGCCAGCAGTTCCGGGAGTTCAGGAGAAAAACTGTTTTTT	CASSSGSSGEKLFF
TRBJ1-2	TRBV20-1	-	few	TGCAGTGCTCGTGCACCCGGGACTGCTTATGGCTACACCTTC	CSARAPGTAYGYTF
TRBJ1-6	TRBV7-8	TRBD1	-	TGTGCCAGCAGCTGGGGACAGGGGGAACTATTTGTCCTCCACTTT	CASSWGQGELFVLHF